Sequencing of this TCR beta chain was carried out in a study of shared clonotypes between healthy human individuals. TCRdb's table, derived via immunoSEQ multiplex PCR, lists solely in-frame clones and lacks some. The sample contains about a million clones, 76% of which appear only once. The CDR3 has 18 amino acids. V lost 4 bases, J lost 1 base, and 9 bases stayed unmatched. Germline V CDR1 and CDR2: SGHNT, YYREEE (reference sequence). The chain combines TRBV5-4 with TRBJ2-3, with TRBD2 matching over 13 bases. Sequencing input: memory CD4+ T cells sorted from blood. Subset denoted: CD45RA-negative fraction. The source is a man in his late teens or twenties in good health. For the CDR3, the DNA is TGTGCCAGCAGCAGAGGACTAGCGGGGGTCCTTGGCACAGATACGCAGTATTTT. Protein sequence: CASSRGLAGVLGTDTQYF.